The subject of this entry is one TCR beta chain. This sample stems from a study of blood T cell repertoires in COVID-19. Study in general: Specimens from acute and convalescent COVID-19 originated in the United States, Italy and Spain.

Recruitment covered about two dozen US areas and drew participants whose ages spanned roughly 18 to 89 years. Recovered status applied to Cohort 3 donors who had two consecutive negative PCRs. It also applied to those with clearance or with symptom resolution. Germline V lookup: CDR1 MNHEY, CDR2 SVGEGT. V lost 2 bases and J 4 bases, leaving 12 bases between the germline ends. The CDR3 is made up of 14 amino acids. Original methodology: Amplifying reference gene primers gave estimates of nucleated cell counts. Using immunoSEQ multiplex PCR, the repertoire was profiled, and TCRdb retains in-frame clones only, with some absent. V, J and clone size derive from that table, while D and trimming were established from the DNA sequence. This sample has over 250,000 clones; roughly 90% occur once, and the top ten carry 2.5% to 3%.

Input material: PBMCs or T cells enriched from blood (not recorded which). This clonotype was sampled from a woman aged 45-65 years who had recovered from COVID-19. The chain couples TRBV6-2 or TRBV6-3 to TRBJ2-7, with D perhaps matching TRBD2 (6 bases). CDR3 sequence (DNA): TGTGCCAGCAGTTACGGGGGGTTCCCTTACGAGCAGTACTTC. Its protein product is CASSYGGFPYEQYF.